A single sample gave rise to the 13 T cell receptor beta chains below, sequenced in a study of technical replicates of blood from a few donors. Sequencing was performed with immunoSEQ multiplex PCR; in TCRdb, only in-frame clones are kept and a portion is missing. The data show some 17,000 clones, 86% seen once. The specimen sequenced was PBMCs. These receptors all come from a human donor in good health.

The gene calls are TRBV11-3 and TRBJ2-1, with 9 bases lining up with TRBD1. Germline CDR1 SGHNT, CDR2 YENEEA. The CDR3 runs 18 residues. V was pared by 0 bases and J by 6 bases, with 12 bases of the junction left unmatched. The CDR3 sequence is CASSLDQGGTGRVNEQFF. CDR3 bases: TGTGCCAGCAGCTTAGATCAGGGGGGGACAGGGAGGGTCAATGAGCAGTTCTTC.

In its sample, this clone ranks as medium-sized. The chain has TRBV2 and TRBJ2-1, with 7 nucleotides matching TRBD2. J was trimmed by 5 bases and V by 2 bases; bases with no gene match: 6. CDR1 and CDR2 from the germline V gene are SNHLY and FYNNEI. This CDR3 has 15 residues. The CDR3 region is CASSEPGGVHNEQFF. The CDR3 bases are TGTGCCAGCAGTGAACCGGGGGGAGTCCACAATGAGCAGTTCTTC.

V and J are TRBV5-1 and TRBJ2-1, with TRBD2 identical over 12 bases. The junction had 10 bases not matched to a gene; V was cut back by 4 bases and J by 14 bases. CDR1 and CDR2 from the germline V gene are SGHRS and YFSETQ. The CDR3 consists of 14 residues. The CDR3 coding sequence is TGCGCCAGCAGCCTGGGCCTAGCGGGAGGGCGGAAGTTCTTC. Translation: CASSLGLAGGRKFF.

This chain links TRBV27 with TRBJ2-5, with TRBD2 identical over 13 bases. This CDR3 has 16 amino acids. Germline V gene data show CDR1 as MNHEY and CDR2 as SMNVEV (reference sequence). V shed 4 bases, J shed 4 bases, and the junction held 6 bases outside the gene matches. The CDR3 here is CASSSWTSGGGETQYF. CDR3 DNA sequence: TGTGCCAGCAGTTCATGGACTAGCGGGGGCGGAGAGACCCAGTACTTC.

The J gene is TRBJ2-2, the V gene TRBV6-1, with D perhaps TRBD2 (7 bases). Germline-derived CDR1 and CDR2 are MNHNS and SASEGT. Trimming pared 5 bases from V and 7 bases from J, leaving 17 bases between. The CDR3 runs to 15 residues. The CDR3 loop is CASSTRGGEGGELFF. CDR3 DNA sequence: TGTGCCAGCAGTACCCGCGGGGGCGAAGGCGGGGAGCTGTTTTTT.

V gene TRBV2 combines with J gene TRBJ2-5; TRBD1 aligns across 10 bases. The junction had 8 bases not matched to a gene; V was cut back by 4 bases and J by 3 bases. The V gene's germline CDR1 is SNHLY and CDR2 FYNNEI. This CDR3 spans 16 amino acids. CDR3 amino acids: CASSGSTGGYEETQYF. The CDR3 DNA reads TGTGCCAGCAGTGGATCGACAGGGGGCTATGAAGAGACCCAGTACTTC. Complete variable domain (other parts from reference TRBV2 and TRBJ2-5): EPEVTQTPSHQVTQMGQEVILRCVPISNHLYFYWYRQILGQKVEFLVSFYNNEISEKSEIFDDQFSVERPDGSNFTLKIRSTKLEDSAMYFCASSGSTGGYEETQYFGPGTRLLVL.

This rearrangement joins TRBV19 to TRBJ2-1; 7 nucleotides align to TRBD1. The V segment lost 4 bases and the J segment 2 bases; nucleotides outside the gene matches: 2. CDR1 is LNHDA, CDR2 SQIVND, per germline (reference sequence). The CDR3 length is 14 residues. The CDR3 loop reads CASSRGTAYNEQFF. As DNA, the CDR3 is TGTGCCAGTAGTAGGGGGACAGCCTACAATGAGCAGTTCTTC.

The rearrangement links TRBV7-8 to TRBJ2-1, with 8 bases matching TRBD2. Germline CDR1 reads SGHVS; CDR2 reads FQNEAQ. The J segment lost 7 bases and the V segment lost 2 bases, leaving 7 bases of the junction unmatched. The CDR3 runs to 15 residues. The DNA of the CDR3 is TGTGCCAGCAGCTTATTCGGGTCGGGGGGGAATGAGCAGTTCTTC. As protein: CASSLFGSGGNEQFF.

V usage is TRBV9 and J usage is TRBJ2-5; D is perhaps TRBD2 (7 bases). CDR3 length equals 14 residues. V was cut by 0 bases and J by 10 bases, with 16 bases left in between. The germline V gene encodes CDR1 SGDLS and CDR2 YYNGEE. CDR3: CASSVAPQGGGQYF. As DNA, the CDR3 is TGTGCCAGCAGCGTAGCTCCACAGGGAGGGGGCCAGTACTTC.

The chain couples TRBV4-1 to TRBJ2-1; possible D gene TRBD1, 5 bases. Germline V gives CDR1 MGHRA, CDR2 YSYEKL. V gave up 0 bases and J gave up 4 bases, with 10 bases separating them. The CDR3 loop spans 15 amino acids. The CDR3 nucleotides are TGCGCCAGCAGCCAAGATAAAGGGGATTACAATGAGCAGTTCTTC. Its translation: CASSQDKGDYNEQFF.

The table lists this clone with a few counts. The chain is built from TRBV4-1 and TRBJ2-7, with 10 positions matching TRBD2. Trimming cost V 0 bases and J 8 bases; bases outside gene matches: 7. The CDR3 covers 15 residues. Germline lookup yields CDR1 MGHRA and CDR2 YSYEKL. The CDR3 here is CASSQDGSGRAQQYF. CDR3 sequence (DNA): TGCGCCAGCAGCCAAGATGGGAGCGGGAGGGCCCAGCAGTACTTC.

The CDR3 nucleotides are TGTGCCAGCAGCTTACCACAGGGGGCCTCCCTAGAAGCTTTCTTT. Translating gives CASSLPQGASLEAFF. The gene calls are TRBV11-2 and TRBJ1-1; TRBD1 agrees at 9 bases. The CDR3 has 15 amino acids. The germline gives CDR1 SGHAT, CDR2 FQNNGV. Trimming at V came to 2 bases and at J to 8 bases, leaving 9 bases not matched to a gene.

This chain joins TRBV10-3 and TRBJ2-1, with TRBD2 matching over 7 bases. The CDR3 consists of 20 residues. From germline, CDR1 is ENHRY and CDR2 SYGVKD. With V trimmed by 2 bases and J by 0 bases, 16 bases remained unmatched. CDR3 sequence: CAISEPLGGTGASSYNEQFF. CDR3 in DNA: TGTGCCATCAGTGAGCCACTGGGGGGGACGGGAGCGAGCTCCTACAATGAGCAGTTCTTC.